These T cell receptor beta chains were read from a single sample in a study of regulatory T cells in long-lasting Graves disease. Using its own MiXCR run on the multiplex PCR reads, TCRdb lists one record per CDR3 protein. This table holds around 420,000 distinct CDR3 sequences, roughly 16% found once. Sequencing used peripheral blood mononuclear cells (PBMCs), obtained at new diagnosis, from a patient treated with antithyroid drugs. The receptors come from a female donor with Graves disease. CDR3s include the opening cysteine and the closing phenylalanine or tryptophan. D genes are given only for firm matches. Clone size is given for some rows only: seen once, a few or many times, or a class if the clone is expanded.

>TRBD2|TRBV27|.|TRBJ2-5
CASSLGSGGALETQYF
TGTGCCAGCAGTTTAGGAAGCGGGGGGGCTTTAGAGACCCAGTACTTC
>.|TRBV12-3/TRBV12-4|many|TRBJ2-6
CASSLGTWSSGANVLTF
TGTGCCAGCAGTCTGGGGACATGGAGCTCTGGGGCCAACGTCCTGACTTTC
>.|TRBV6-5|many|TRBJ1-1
CASSYSSGRETEAFF
TGTGCCAGCAGTTACTCGTCGGGGAGAGAAACTGAAGCTTTCTTT
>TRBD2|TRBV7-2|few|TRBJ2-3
CASRPRLAGNTDTQYF
TGTGCCAGCAGACCGAGACTAGCGGGGAACACAGATACGCAGTATTTT
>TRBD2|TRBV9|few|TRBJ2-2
CASSVESLAGTGELFF
TGTGCCAGCAGCGTAGAAAGCCTAGCGGGGACCGGGGAGCTGTTTTTT
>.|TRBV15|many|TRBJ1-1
CATSRTANMNTEAFF
TGTGCCACCAGCAGAACAGCTAACATGAACACTGAAGCTTTCTTT
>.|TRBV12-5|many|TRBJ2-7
CASGPGPSPEQYF
TGTGCTAGTGGTCCCGGGCCCTCCCCCGAGCAGTACTTC
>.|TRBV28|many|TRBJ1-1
CASSFYREYNTEAFF
TGTGCCAGCAGTTTCTACAGGGAGTATAACACTGAAGCTTTCTTT
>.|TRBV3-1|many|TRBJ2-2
CASSEGGLGYIGELFF
TGTGCCAGCAGCGAAGGGGGACTGGGATATATCGGGGAGCTGTTTTTT
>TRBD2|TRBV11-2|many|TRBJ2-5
CASSLAASGGMETQYF
TGTGCCAGCAGCTTAGCAGCTAGCGGGGGGATGGAGACCCAGTACTTC
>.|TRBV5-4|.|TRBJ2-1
CASSLGLRLGNEQFF
TGTGCCAGCAGCTTGGGGCTCCGTCTGGGAAATGAGCAGTTCTTC
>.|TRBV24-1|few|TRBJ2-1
CATSDLVGRDNEQFF
TGTGCCACCAGTGATTTAGTGGGAAGGGACAATGAGCAGTTCTTC
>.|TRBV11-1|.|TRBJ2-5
CASSYGREQETQYF
TGTGCCAGCAGCTACGGACGGGAACAAGAGACCCAGTACTTC
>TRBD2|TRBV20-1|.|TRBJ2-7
CSATGRSRTSGSHEQYF
TGCAGTGCAACAGGGCGTTCCAGGACTAGCGGGAGCCACGAGCAGTACTTC
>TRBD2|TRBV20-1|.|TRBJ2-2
CSAPGQGLAGENTGELFF
TGCAGTGCCCCCGGGCAGGGACTAGCGGGGGAGAACACCGGGGAGCTGTTTTTT
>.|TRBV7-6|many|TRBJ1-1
CASSTQEVAKNTEAFF
TGTGCCAGCAGCACTCAAGAGGTAGCAAAGAACACTGAAGCTTTCTTT
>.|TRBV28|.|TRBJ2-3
CASSSLQGADTQYF
TGTGCCAGCAGTTCCCTTCAAGGTGCGGATACGCAGTATTTT
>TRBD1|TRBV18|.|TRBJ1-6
CASSRQDRGDSPLHF
TGTGCCAGCTCCCGACAGGACAGGGGTGACTCACCCCTCCACTTT
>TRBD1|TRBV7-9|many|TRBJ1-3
CASSSHPGGSGNTIYF
TGTGCCAGCAGCTCCCACCCAGGGGGCTCTGGAAACACCATATATTTT
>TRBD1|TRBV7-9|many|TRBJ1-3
CASRRGQLTDSGNTIYF
TGTGCCAGCCGGAGGGGACAGTTGACAGACTCTGGAAACACCATATATTTT
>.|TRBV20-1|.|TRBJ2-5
CSASGNSRETQYF
TGCAGTGCATCTGGGAACTCGAGAGAGACCCAGTACTTC
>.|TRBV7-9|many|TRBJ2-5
CASSSIQTQYF
TGTGCCAGCAGTTCCATACAGACCCAGTACTTC
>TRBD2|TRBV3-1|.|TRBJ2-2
CASSQDRGLAGGRNTGELFF
TGTGCCAGCAGCCAAGATAGGGGACTAGCGGGAGGGCGGAACACCGGGGAGCTGTTTTTT
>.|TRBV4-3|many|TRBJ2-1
CASSQDWQGDNEQFF
TGCGCCAGCAGCCAAGACTGGCAGGGAGATAATGAGCAGTTCTTC
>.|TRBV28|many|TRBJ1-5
CASSLDSDSLGANQPQHF
TGTGCCAGCAGCTTAGACTCCGACAGTCTGGGCGCGAATCAGCCCCAGCATTTT
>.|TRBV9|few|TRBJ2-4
CASSPTPTGKNIQYF
TGTGCCAGCAGCCCAACTCCTACCGGTAAAAACATTCAGTACTTC
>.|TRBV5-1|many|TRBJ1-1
CASSLGVNSNTEAFF
TGCGCCAGCAGCCTTGGAGTCAACTCGAACACTGAAGCTTTCTTT
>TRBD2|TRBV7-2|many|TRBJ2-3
CASSLVGSGRGNTQYF
TGTGCCAGCAGCTTAGTGGGTAGCGGGAGAGGGAATACGCAGTATTTT
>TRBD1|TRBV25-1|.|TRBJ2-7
CASSPDREDYEQYF
TGTGCCAGCAGTCCGGACAGGGAAGACTACGAGCAGTACTTC
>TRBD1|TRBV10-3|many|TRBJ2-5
CAISEPGTVETQYF
TGTGCCATCAGTGAGCCCGGGACAGTAGAGACCCAGTACTTC
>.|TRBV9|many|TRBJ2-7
CASSVSSGASMEQYF
TGTGCCAGCAGCGTGTCCTCCGGGGCCTCCATGGAGCAGTACTTC
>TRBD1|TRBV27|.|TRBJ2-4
CASSFDAYRGRDKNIQYF
TGTGCCAGCAGTTTCGACGCCTACAGGGGTAGGGACAAAAACATTCAGTACTTC
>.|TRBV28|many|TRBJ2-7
CASRKGEDAYEQYF
TGTGCCAGCAGGAAGGGGGAGGACGCCTACGAGCAGTACTTC
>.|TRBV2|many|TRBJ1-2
CASYGRMPGYTF
TGTGCCAGCTACGGGAGAATGCCTGGCTACACCTTC
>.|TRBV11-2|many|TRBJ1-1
CASSSGKTVSNTEAFF
TGTGCCAGCAGCTCAGGGAAGACGGTTTCGAACACTGAAGCTTTCTTT
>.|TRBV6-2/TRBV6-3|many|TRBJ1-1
CASRIGAEAFF
TGTGCCAGCAGGATAGGAGCTGAAGCTTTCTTT
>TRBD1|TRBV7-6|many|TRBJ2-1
CASSQSRYRDRGFNEQFF
TGTGCCAGCAGCCAGAGCAGATACCGGGACAGGGGGTTTAATGAGCAGTTCTTC
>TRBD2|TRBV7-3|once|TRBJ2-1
CASSRDSGAYNEQFF
TGTGCCAGCAGCCGAGACAGCGGGGCCTACAATGAGCAGTTCTTC
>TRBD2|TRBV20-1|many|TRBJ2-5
CSARVPSGGQETQYF
TGCAGTGCTAGAGTGCCTAGCGGGGGACAAGAGACCCAGTACTTC
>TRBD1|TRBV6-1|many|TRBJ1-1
CASRTETRGRTEAFF
TGTGCCAGCAGGACTGAAACCAGGGGGCGAACTGAAGCTTTCTTT
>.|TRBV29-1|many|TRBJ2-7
CSVEDEGHFEQYF
TGCAGCGTTGAAGACGAGGGCCACTTCGAGCAGTACTTC
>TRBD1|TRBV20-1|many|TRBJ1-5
CSASRRGVWPQHF
TGCAGTGCTAGTCGCAGGGGGGTTTGGCCCCAGCATTTT
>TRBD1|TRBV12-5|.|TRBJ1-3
CASGLVPGTGLGNTIYF
TGTGCTAGTGGTTTGGTACCCGGGACAGGGTTAGGAAACACCATATATTTT
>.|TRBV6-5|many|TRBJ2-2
CASSYSGVDTGELFF
TGTGCCAGCAGTTACTCGGGGGTGGACACCGGGGAGCTGTTTTTT
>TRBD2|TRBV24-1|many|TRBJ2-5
CATSATAGVNQETQYF
TGTGCCACCAGTGCGACGGCGGGGGTAAACCAAGAGACCCAGTACTTC
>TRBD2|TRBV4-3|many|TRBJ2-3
CASSQAGGRADTQYF
TGCGCCAGCAGCCAAGCGGGAGGGAGGGCAGATACGCAGTATTTT
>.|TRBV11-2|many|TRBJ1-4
CASSGGRSNEKLFF
TGTGCCAGCAGCGGGGGACGGAGTAATGAAAAACTGTTTTTT
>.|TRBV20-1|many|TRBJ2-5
CSARDLSGLETQYF
TGCAGTGCTAGAGATTTGAGTGGACTGGAGACCCAGTACTTC
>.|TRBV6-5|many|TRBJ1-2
CASSYSRQQSGGYTF
TGTGCCAGCAGTTACTCGAGACAACAGAGCGGTGGCTACACCTTC
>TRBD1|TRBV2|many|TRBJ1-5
CASRGTGTGGPNQPQHF
TGTGCCAGCAGAGGCACCGGGACAGGGGGACCCAATCAGCCCCAGCATTTT
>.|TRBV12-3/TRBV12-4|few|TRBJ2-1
CASNPPRGVAIF
TGTGCCAGCAATCCTCCTAGGGGCGTCGCGATCTTC
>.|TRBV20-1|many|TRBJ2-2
CSAPSRLKNTGELFF
TGCAGTGCTCCCTCGCGACTTAAGAACACCGGGGAGCTGTTTTTT
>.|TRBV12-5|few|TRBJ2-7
CASGFGQTSKQYEQYF
TGTGCTAGTGGCTTCGGACAGACGTCCAAACAATACGAGCAGTACTTC
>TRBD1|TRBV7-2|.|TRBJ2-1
CASSSGVGTGGINEQFF
TGTGCCAGCAGCTCTGGGGTCGGGACAGGAGGAATCAATGAGCAGTTCTTC
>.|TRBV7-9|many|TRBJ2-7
CASSLVGRYEQYF
TGTGCCAGCAGCTTAGTTGGCCGGTACGAGCAGTACTTC